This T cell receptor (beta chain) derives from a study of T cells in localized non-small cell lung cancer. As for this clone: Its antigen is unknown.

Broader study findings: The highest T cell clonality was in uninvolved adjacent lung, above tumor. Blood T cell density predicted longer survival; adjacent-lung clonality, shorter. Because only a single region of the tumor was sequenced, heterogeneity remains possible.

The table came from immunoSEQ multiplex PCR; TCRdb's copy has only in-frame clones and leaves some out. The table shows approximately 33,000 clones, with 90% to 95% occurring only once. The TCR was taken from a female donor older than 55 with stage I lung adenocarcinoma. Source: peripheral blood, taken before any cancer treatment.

The CDR3 spells CAIRKGQPEPGSTGELFF. The CDR3, as DNA: TGTGCCATCAGGAAGGGACAGCCCGAGCCAGGGAGCACCGGGGAGCTGTTTTTT. The J gene is TRBJ2-2, the V gene TRBV10-3; TRBD1 matches 7 bases. The V gene's germline CDR1 is ENHRY and CDR2 SYGVKD. The CDR3 contains 18 residues. After removal of 6 bases from V and 4 bases from J, the junction contained 17 bases not matched to a gene.